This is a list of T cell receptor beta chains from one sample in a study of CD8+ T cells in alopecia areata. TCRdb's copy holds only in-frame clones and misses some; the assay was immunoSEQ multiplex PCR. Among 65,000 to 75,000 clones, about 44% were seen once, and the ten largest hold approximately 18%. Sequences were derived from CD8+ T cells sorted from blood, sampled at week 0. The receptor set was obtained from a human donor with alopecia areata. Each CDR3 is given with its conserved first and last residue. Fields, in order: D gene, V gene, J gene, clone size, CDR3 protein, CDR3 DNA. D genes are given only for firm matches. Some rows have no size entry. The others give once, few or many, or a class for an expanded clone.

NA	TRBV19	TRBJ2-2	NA	CASSPGEGAGELFF	TGTGCCAGTAGCCCGGGGGAGGGGGCCGGGGAGCTGTTTTTT
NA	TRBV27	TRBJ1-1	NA	CASSLGHYTEAFF	TGTGCCAGCAGTTTAGGACATTACACTGAAGCTTTCTTT
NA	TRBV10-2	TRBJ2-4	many	CASIFGNIQYF	TGCGCCAGCATCTTCGGGAACATTCAGTACTTC
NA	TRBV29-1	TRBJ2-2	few	CSVVIRTGELFF	TGCAGCGTTGTTATTCGGACCGGGGAGCTGTTTTTT
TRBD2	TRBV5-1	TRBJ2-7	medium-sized	CASSSAGGPYYEQYF	TGCGCCAGCAGCTCAGCGGGAGGACCCTACTACGAGCAGTACTTC
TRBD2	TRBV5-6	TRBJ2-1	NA	CASSQGASGTDNEQFF	TGCGCCAGCAGCCAAGGGGCTAGCGGGACAGACAATGAGCAGTTCTTC
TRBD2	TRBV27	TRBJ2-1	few	CASSMREGSYNEQFF	TGTGCCAGCAGTATGCGGGAGGGTTCCTACAATGAGCAGTTCTTC
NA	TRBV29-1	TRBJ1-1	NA	CSVPMDRNTEAFF	TGCAGCGTCCCTATGGACAGGAACACTGAAGCTTTCTTT
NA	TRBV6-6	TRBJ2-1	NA	CASSYYAGNEQFF	TGTGCCAGCAGTTACTACGCCGGGAATGAGCAGTTCTTC
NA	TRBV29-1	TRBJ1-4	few	CSVEERQKLFF	TGCAGCGTTGAAGAGAGGCAGAAACTGTTTTTT
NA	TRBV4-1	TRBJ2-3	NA	CASSHLLDTQYF	TGCGCCAGCAGCCATTTGTTAGATACGCAGTATTTT
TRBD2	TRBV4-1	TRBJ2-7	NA	CASSPGGGISAYEQYF	TGCGCCAGCAGCCCCGGGGGGGGGATCTCCGCCTACGAGCAGTACTTC
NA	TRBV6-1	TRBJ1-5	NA	CASSEATGFTGNQPQHF	TGTGCCAGCAGTGAGGCTACAGGATTCACCGGCAATCAGCCCCAGCATTTT
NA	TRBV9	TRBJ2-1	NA	CASSVAGGSAYNEQFF	TGTGCCAGCAGCGTAGCTGGGGGCAGCGCCTACAATGAGCAGTTCTTC
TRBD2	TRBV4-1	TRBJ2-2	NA	CASSQAQREIGTGELFF	TGCGCCAGCAGCCAAGCCCAGCGGGAGATCGGCACCGGGGAGCTGTTTTTT
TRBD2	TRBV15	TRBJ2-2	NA	CATRELDGRYTGELFF	TGTGCCACCAGGGAACTAGACGGGAGGTACACCGGGGAGCTGTTTTTT
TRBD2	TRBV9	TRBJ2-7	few	CASSAQLAGDPGYEQYF	TGTGCCAGCAGCGCGCAACTAGCGGGGGACCCGGGGTACGAGCAGTACTTC
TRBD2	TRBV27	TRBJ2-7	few	CASSLSKLATYEQYF	TGTGCCAGCAGTTTATCGAAACTAGCGACCTACGAGCAGTACTTC
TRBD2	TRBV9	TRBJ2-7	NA	CASSVGAGVSYEQYF	TGTGCCAGCAGCGTAGGGGCGGGGGTCTCCTACGAGCAGTACTTC
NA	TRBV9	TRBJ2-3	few	CASSVAGGASTDTQYF	TGTGCCAGCAGCGTAGCTGGCGGCGCTAGCACAGATACGCAGTATTTT
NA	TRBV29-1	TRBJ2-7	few	CSVEGTSPYEQYF	TGCAGCGTTGAAGGGACATCCCCCTACGAGCAGTACTTC
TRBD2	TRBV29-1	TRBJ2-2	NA	CSVVRAGGTGELFF	TGCAGCGTTGTTAGAGCGGGGGGCACCGGGGAGCTGTTTTTT
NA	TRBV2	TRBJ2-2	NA	CASGGGTNTGELFF	TGTGCCAGCGGCGGCGGGACGAACACCGGGGAGCTGTTTTTT
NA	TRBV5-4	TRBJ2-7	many	CASSLDTSYEQYF	TGTGCCAGCAGCCTGGACACTTCCTACGAGCAGTACTTC
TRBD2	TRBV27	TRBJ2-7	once	CASSLSLAGGRREQYF	TGTGCCAGCAGTTTGTCACTAGCGGGAGGGAGGCGCGAGCAGTACTTC
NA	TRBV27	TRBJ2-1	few	CASSPRAGGTYNEQFF	TGTGCCAGCAGTCCCCGGGCGGGCGGGACCTACAATGAGCAGTTCTTC
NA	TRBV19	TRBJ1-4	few	CASRPRSRNKHEKLFF	TGTGCCAGTAGGCCCAGAAGTAGGAATAAGCATGAAAAACTGTTTTTT
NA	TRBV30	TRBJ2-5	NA	CAWSVQRRNRETQYF	TGTGCCTGGAGTGTACAGCGGAGGAATAGAGAGACCCAGTACTTC
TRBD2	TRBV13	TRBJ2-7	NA	CASSLSSGNYEQYF	TGTGCCAGCAGCTTATCTAGCGGGAACTACGAGCAGTACTTC
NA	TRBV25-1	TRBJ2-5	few	CASSDLGTQYF	TGTGCCAGCAGTGATCTGGGGACCCAGTACTTC
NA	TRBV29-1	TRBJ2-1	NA	CSATKGDLSNEQFF	TGCAGCGCGACTAAGGGAGATCTTAGCAATGAGCAGTTCTTC
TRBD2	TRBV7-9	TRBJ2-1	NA	CASSFPGTSGSPNGEQFF	TGTGCCAGCAGCTTCCCTGGGACTAGCGGGAGTCCTAATGGTGAGCAGTTCTTC
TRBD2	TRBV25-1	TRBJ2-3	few	CASHSGSYADTQYF	TGTGCCAGCCATAGCGGGAGTTACGCAGATACGCAGTATTTT
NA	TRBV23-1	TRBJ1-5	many	CASIQGRGSNQPQHF	TGCGCCAGCATTCAGGGTAGGGGTAGCAATCAGCCCCAGCATTTT
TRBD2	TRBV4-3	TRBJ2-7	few	CASSQGGGGNEQYF	TGCGCCAGCAGCCAAGGTGGGGGAGGGAACGAGCAGTACTTC
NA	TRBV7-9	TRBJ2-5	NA	CASSLGEETQYF	TGTGCCAGCAGCTTAGGGGAAGAGACCCAGTACTTC
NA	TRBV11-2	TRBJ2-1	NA	CASSLTSIHEQFF	TGTGCCAGCAGCTTGACTAGTATCCATGAGCAGTTCTTC